This record looks at one TCR beta chain sequence and its context. Its target antigen remains unknown. Base qualities are not at hand, and no much larger clone is one base apart. The data stem from a study of blood T cell repertoires in COVID-19 (dated by TCRdb to 2018 to 2020). Background on the whole study: Collaborator samples came from the United States, Italy and Spain and covered acute and convalescent phases of COVID-19. The material from the prospective study consisted of cDNA or gDNA derived from T cells, B-cell-depleted T cells, or PBMCs. Deeply sampled blood TCRbeta repertoires from subjects exposed to, actively infected with, or recovered from COVID-19 were included in the dataset. The repertoires were made available in a free public database intended to serve as a resource for research on the immune response to SARS-CoV-2. The samples were drawn from two sources: the first 160 participants of the ongoing ImmuneRACE study, and 1,000 to 1,500 subjects contributed by 6 global collaborators. The sample metadata nearly always contained a de-identified subject ID, COVID-19 status, age in years and sex. Where HLA class I and class II types were available, the types were taken from metadata supplied by the sample provider, not from assay-based typing. What the research found in general, with its limitations: Clinical and demographic metadata were provided uncurated, with the amount varying by source and participant.

Whole blood was collected in K2EDTA tubes by collaborating institutions according to the institutions' own protocols. For TCRbeta analysis, collaborators shipped samples in one of three forms: frozen whole blood, isolated PBMCs, or DNA extracted from either of those sample types. Measured from the cysteine to the phenylalanine, the CDR3 is 14 residues long. Just CDR3 DNA is preserved here, 42 bases in frame from base 1. Sequences KGHSH (CDR1) and LQKENI (CDR2) are obtained from the germline V gene. V is reduced by 7 bases and J by 2 bases, leaving a spacing of 12 bases between them. The immunoSEQ Assay, a bias-controlled multiplex PCR, was used to amplify TCRbeta CDR3 regions from genomic DNA. The original pipeline was this. Within the assay, amplification of reference gene primers was used to estimate how many nucleated cells each sample contained. To quantify the absolute abundance of each unique TCRbeta CDR3 rearrangement, sequence reads were collapsed and filtered. For each sample, productive Simpson clonality was calculated by taking the square root of Simpson's diversity index across productive rearrangements. The source is immuneACCESS, and TCRdb retained only in-frame sequences with V and J called. Part of the clones is not carried over; for the studies checked, unresolved V genes explain less than half of this, and the remainder is unexplained. For V, J and clone size, that table is used; D and trimming come from the DNA. The sample table shows around 100,000 clones, and 84% are seen once. The ten top clones hold approximately 27% of the sample.

The rearrangement joined TRBV18 to TRBJ2-1; TRBD2 is perhaps the D gene, given 5 matching bases. The TCR comes from a man aged 55 to 70 with acute or convalescent COVID-19. The specimen was peripheral blood. The nucleotide sequence reads as follows: TGTGCCAGCTTTCCTGTGGAGGCCTACAATGAGCAGTTCTTC. This yields the protein CASFPVEAYNEQFF.